The entry below describes one T cell receptor beta chain. It lacks a known antigen. The record has no base qualities; no much larger clone is one base away. From the cysteine through the phenylalanine, the CDR3 covers 17 amino acids. The only DNA kept is the CDR3, 51 bases in frame from the first base. The germline V gene sets CDR1 to SGHTA and CDR2 to FQGNSA. The V and J ends are trimmed by 3 bases and 0 bases, leaving 18 bases between them. The sample's treatment or condition label is to be understood as: live attenuated yellow fever vaccine strain. At each blood-draw timepoint, two biological replicates of bulk PBMCs were collected. A standard Ficoll-Paque protocol was used to isolate PBMCs from peripheral blood. TriZol was used to extract RNA from bulk PBMCs, CD4 and CD8 fractions, and dextramer-positive and dextramer-negative fractions. TCR cDNA was synthesized by 5'RACE template switching, through which a universal primer site and unique molecular identifiers were introduced. Priming of cDNA synthesis was performed from both the TCR alpha and TCR beta constant segments. Library amplification involved two PCR steps, and the second step added sample barcodes and sequencing adapters. Libraries were sequenced on Illumina HiSeq 2500 (2x100 bp) or NovaSeq (2x150 bp). For the original study's pipeline: MIGEC handled demultiplexing of reads and collapsing into UMI consensus sequences, while MiXCR performed V(D)J alignment. Clonotypes responding to the vaccine were identified with edgeR on replicate PBMC samples, with the criteria of FDR below 0.01 and a log2 fold change above 5 up to day 15. Each bulk clonotype was labeled CD4 or CD8 based on which sequenced repertoire, CD4 or CD8, contained the clonotype at higher abundance. TCRdb redid the processing of the public reads, applying fastp at Q25 and MiXCR, and retained in-frame beta chains. For every CDR3 protein sequence, its rows merge into one entry that carries the most common genes and DNA. The V and J calls and clone size are TCRdb's, not the authors'. Within this sample are 550,000 to 750,000 distinct CDR3 sequences, with approximately 12% of them counted one time only. Of the sample, roughly 13% is held by the ten largest clones.

The sample comes from a study of T cells after yellow fever vaccination (dated by TCRdb to the late 2010s). For context, the study as a whole: Libraries from fractions with low cell numbers were prepared with the SMART-Seq v4 Ultra Low Input RNA kit. To follow T-cell clones before and after primary and booster YFV17D yellow fever vaccination, bulk TCR alpha and beta repertoires were sequenced over time. Two healthy male donors made up the cohort, one aged 18 to 30 years and the other aged 30 to 40 years. Bulk PBMC replicates and cell subsets were isolated from blood drawn at multiple timepoints before and after both primary and secondary immunization.

Study-wide findings and limitations: After the booster, most of the clones that had expanded following primary vaccination were detected again (96% of CD4 and roughly 88% of CD8), which suggests that memory was broadly maintained. Computational filtering was required because FACS-sorted repertoires could contain abundant contaminating clonotypes from the bulk population. A small share of clonotypes was detected in both CD4 and CD8 compartments, with the overlap likely arising from convergent recombination. Compared with the primary T-cell response, the secondary T-cell response was faster but weaker, reaching its peak on day 5 rather than on day 15. Only two donors were included in the study, so the extent to which the findings can be generalized is limited.

Recombination linked TRBV7-2 to TRBJ2-7; the D gene cannot be resolved reliably. This sample comprised PBMCs, obtained on the day of the yellow fever booster vaccination. The receptor was derived from a man aged 25-45 years who received the YFV17D yellow fever vaccine. The nucleotides are TGTGCCAGCAGCTTTAGTATGGTTTACGAGAGCTCCTACGAGCAGTACTTC. This translates into CASSFSMVYESSYEQYF.